This TCR beta chain was sequenced during a study of T cell repertoires in cytomegalovirus infection. Study-wide points: What dominated the ex vivo response were HLA-C-restricted CMV-specific TCR beta clonotypes.

This clonotype occurred a few times. Its antigen is undetermined. The germline V gene encodes CDR1 SGHTA and CDR2 FQGNSA. The CDR3 is made up of 14 amino acids. The ends were cut back, 5 bases at V and 2 bases at J, with 11 bases in the middle. TCRdb reprocessed the reads via MiXCR and lists one record per CDR3 protein. The repertoire has approximately 270,000 distinct CDR3 sequences, approximately 22% of them found once; the top ten carry around 20%. The gene calls are TRBV7-2 and TRBJ2-3; D gene ambiguous. The clonotype was recovered from a human donor in good health (CMV status not recorded). Some clones in this sample may be carry-over from other donors' samples. This material consisted of cultured PBMCs, taken from culture after CMV antigen stimulation. As DNA, the CDR3 is TGTGCCAGCAGCCCTTTAGACTTCACAGATACGCAGTATTTT. Residues: CASSPLDFTDTQYF.